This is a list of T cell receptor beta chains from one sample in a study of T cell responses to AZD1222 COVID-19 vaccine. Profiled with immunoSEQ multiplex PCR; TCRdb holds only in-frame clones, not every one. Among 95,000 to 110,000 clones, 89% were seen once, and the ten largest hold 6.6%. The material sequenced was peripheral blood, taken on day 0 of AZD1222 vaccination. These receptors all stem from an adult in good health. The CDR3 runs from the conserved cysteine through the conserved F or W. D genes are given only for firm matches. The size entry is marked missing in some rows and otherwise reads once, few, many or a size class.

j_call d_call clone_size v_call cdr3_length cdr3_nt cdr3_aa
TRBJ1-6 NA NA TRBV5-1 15 TGCGCCAGCAGCTTGGGGGACACAAATAATTCACCCCTCCACTTT CASSLGDTNNSPLHF
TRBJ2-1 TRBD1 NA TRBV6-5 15 TGTGCCAGCAGCCAGACCGGGACAGGGGTGAATGAGCAGTTCTTC CASSQTGTGVNEQFF
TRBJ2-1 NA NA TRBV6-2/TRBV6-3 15 TGTGCCAGCAGTTCGAGGACTAAGGTATCTGGTGAGCAGTTCTTC CASSSRTKVSGEQFF
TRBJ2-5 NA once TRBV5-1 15 TGCGCCAGCAGCGGGGGGAGCGGCCCCCAAGAGACCCAGTACTTC CASSGGSGPQETQYF
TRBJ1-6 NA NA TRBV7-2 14 TGTGCCAGCAGCGCCGGGGTGCATAATTCACCCCTCCACTTT CASSAGVHNSPLHF
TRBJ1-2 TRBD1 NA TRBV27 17 TGTGCCAGCAGTTACTACTCCGGGACAGGGACTATATTAAGCTACACCTTC CASSYYSGTGTILSYTF
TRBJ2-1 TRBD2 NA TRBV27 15 TGTGCCAGCAGTTGGACGGCGGGGGGTTTTTATGAGCAGTTCTTC CASSWTAGGFYEQFF
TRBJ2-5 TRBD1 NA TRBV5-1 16 TGCGCCAGCAGCTTTTCCCGGGCAGGGGGCCAAGAGACCCAGTACTTC CASSFSRAGGQETQYF
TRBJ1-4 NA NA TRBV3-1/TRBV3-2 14 TGTGCCAGCAGCCAAGGAGGTGGGAATGAAAAACTGTTTTTT CASSQGGGNEKLFF
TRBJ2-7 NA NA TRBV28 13 TGTGCCACGGAGGGGCCCCCAACCTACGAGCAGTACTTC CATEGPPTYEQYF
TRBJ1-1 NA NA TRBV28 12 TGTGCCAGCAGTTCTCACCTACTTGAAGCTTTCTTT CASSSHLLEAFF
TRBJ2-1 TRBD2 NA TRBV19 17 TGTGCCAGTACCCCCTTCCGGCTAGCGGGAGGGCCGGTTGAGCAGTTCTTC CASTPFRLAGGPVEQFF
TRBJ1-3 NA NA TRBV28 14 TGTGCCAGCAGGCCTGGCGATACGGGAAACACCATATATTTT CASRPGDTGNTIYF
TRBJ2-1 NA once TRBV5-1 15 TGCGCCAGCAGGGCCGGGACTCCTTCCTACAATGAGCAGTTCTTC CASRAGTPSYNEQFF
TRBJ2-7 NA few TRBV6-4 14 TGTGCCAGCGCCGATGGAGTGGAATCCTACGAGCAGTACTTC CASADGVESYEQYF
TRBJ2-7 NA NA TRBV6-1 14 TGTGCCAGCAGTGAAGCTCGGCAGGGCTACGAGCAGTACTTC CASSEARQGYEQYF
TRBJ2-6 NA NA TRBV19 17 TGTGCCAGTAGTACGGTGCGTCAAAGCTCTGGGGCCAACGTCCTGACTTTC CASSTVRQSSGANVLTF
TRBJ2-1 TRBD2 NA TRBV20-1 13 TGCAGTGCTAGTCTAGCGGGAGACAATGAGCAGTTCTTC CSASLAGDNEQFF
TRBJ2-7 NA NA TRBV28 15 TGTGCCAGCAGTTTCACCCGGGGGACGAGTTACGAGCAGTACTTC CASSFTRGTSYEQYF
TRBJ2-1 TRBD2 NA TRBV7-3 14 TGTGCCAGCAGCTTAGGCGGGAGTGACAATGAGCAGTTCTTC CASSLGGSDNEQFF
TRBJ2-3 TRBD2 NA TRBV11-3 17 TGTGCCAGCAGCTTAGCGCCTAGCGGTCTCCCAATAGATACGCAGTATTTT CASSLAPSGLPIDTQYF
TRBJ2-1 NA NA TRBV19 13 TGTGCCAGTAGTATAAGCTTGGTAAATGAGCAGTTCTTC CASSISLVNEQFF
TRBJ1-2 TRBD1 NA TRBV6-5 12 TGTGCCAGCAGACCTACAGGGGGCCCCAACACCTTC CASRPTGGPNTF
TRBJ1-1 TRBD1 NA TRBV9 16 TGTGCCAGCAGCCCTCGGACAGGGGGCAAGGCGGCTGAAGCTTTCTTT CASSPRTGGKAAEAFF
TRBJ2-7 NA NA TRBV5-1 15 TGCGCCAGCAGCTCCCTAGGGCAGTCCGCCTACGAGCAGTACTTC CASSSLGQSAYEQYF
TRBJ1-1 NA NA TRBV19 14 TGTGCCAGTAGTATAAGGGGCAGTGCCACTGAAGCTTTCTTT CASSIRGSATEAFF
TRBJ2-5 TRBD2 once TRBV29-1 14 TGCAGCGCCCTGACTAGCGGGAGTGCGGAGACCCAGTACTTC CSALTSGSAETQYF
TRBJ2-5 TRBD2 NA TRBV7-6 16 TGTGCCAGCAGCCGTTCCGGGACTAGCGGGAGAGAGACCCAGTACTTC CASSRSGTSGRETQYF
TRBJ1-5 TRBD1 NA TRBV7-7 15 TGTGCTAGCAGCTCCTCGGTGGACAGGTATCAGCCCCAGCATTTT CASSSSVDRYQPQHF
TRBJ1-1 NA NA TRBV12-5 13 TGTGCTAGTGGTCATGCGAGGGGCACTGAAGCTTTCTTT CASGHARGTEAFF
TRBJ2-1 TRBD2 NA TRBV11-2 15 TGTGCCAGCAGCCCCACTAGCGGGAGCTACAATGAGCAGTTCTTC CASSPTSGSYNEQFF
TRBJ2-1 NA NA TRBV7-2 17 TGTGCCAGCAGCTTATCAACGGCCCGGGGTAAGCTGGGTGAGCAGTTCTTC CASSLSTARGKLGEQFF
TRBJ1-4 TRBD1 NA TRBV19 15 TGTGCCAGTAGTATGACCGGGACAGGGAATGAAAAACTGTTTTTT CASSMTGTGNEKLFF
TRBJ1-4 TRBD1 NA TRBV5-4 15 TGTGCCAGCAGCTTGGGTGGGACAGGGGTGGAAAAACTGTTTTTT CASSLGGTGVEKLFF
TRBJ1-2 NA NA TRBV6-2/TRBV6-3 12 TGTGCCAGCAGTTCCCTTCGGGCTGGCTACACCTTC CASSSLRAGYTF
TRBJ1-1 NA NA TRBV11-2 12 TGTGCCAGCAGTTTGATGAACACTGAAGCTTTCTTT CASSLMNTEAFF
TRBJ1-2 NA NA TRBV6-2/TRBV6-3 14 TGTGCCAGCAGTTTCACAGGGCGTCCTGGGGGCTACACCTTC CASSFTGRPGGYTF
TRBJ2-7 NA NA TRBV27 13 TGTGCCAGCAGTTTACGGCAGAGCTACGAGCAGTACTTC CASSLRQSYEQYF
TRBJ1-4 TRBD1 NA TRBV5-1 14 TGCGCCAGCAGAATGACAGGGGCTAATGAAAAACTGTTTTTT CASRMTGANEKLFF
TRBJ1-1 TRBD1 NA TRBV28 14 TGTGCCAGCAGTTGGGGACAGGTGGACACTGAAGCTTTCTTT CASSWGQVDTEAFF
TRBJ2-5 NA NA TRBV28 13 TGTGCCAGCATGGCGGGGTCCCGGGAGACCCAGTACTTC CASMAGSRETQYF
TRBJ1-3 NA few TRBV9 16 TGTGCCAGCAGCGTAGCCATGGGAAGCTCTGGAAACACCATATATTTT CASSVAMGSSGNTIYF
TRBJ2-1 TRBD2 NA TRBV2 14 TGTGCCAGTACACCGGGACTAGCGGACAATGAGCAGTTCTTC CASTPGLADNEQFF
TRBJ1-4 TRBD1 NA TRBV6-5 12 TGTGCCAGCGGACAGGGAGGCGAAAAACTGTTTTTT CASGQGGEKLFF
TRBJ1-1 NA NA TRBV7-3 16 TGTGCCAGCAGCTTATCCCCCCCCGGCCTCGGCACTGAAGCTTTCTTT CASSLSPPGLGTEAFF
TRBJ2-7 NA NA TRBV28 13 TGTGCCAGCAGTTACAGGAGCTCCTACGAGCAGTACTTC CASSYRSSYEQYF
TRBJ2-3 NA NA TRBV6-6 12 TGTGCCAGCAGCCCGGGCGAGCATACGCAGTATTTT CASSPGEHTQYF
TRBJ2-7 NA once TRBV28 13 TGTGCCAGCACCCCCGCGGCCTCCTACGAGCAGTACTTC CASTPAASYEQYF
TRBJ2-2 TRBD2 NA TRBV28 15 TGTGCCAGCAGTTTGCGGGAGGGCCACACCGGGGAGCTGTTTTTT CASSLREGHTGELFF
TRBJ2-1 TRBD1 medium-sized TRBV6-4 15 TGTGCCAGCAGTCATTCGGGGGACAGGGGTGGTGAGCAGTTCTTC CASSHSGDRGGEQFF
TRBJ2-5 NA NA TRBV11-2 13 TGTGCCAGCAGCCCAACCCCCCGTGAGACCCAGTACTTC CASSPTPRETQYF
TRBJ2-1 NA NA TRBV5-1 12 TGCGCCAGCAGCGCCCTTAGAAATGAGCAGTTCTTC CASSALRNEQFF